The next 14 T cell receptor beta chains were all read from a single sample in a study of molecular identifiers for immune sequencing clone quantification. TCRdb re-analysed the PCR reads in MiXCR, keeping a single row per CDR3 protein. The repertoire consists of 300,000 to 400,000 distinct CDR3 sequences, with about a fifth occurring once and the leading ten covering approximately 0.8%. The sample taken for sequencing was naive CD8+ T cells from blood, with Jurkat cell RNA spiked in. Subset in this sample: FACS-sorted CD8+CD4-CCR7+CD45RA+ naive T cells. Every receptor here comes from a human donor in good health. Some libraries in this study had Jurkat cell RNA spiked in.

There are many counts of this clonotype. The DNA for the CDR3 is TGTGCCAGCATCATAGCGGGAGGCGGAGAGACCCAGTACTTC. As protein: CASIIAGGGETQYF. The V call is TRBV12-3 or TRBV12-4, the J call TRBJ2-5; 10 nucleotides agree with TRBD2. The CDR3 covers 14 residues. Trimming at V came to 7 bases and at J to 4 bases, leaving 6 bases not matched to a gene.

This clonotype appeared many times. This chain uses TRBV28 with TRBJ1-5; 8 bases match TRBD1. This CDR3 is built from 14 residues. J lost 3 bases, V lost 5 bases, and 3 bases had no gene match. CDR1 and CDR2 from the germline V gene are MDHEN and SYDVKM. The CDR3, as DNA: TGTGCCAGCAGTCGGACAGGGACCAATCAGCCCCAGCATTTT. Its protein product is CASSRTGTNQPQHF.

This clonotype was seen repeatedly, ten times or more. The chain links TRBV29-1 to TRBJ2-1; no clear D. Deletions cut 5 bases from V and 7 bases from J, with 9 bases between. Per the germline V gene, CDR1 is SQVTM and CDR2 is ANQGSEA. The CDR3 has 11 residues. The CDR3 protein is CSVFSGNEQFF. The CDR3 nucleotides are TGCAGCGTTTTCTCTGGGAATGAGCAGTTCTTC.

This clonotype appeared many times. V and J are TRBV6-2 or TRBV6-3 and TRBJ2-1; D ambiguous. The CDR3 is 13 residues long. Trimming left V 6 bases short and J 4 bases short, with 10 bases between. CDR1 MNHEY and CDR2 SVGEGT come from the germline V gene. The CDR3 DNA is TGTGCCAGCAGCAGCGACGTATACAATGAGCAGTTCTTC. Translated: CASSSDVYNEQFF.

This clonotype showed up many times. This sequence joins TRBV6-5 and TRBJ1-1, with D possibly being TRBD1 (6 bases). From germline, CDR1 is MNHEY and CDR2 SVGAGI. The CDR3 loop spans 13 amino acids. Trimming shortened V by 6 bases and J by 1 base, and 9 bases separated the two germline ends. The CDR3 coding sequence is TGTGCCAGCAGCTGGGGACAGAACACTGAAGCTTTCTTT. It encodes CASSWGQNTEAFF.

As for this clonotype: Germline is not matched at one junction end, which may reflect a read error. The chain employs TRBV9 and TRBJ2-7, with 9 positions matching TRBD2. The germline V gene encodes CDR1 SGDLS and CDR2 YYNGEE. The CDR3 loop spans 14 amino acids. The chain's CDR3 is CASSARLADYEQHF. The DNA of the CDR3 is TGTGCCAGCAGCGCCCGACTAGCGGACTACGAGCAGCACTTC.

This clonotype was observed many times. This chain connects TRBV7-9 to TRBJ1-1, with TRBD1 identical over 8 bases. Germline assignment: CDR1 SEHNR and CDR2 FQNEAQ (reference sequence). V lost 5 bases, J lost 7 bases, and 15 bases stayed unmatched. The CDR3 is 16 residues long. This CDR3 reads CASSPGDRGPRIEAFF. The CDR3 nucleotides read TGTGCCAGCAGCCCAGGTGACAGGGGACCAAGGATTGAAGCTTTCTTT.

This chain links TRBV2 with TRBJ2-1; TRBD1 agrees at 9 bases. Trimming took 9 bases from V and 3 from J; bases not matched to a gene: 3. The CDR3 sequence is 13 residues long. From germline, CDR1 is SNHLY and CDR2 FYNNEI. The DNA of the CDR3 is TGTGCCAGAACAGGGGGCCTCTACAATGAGCAGTTCTTC. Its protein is CARTGGLYNEQFF.

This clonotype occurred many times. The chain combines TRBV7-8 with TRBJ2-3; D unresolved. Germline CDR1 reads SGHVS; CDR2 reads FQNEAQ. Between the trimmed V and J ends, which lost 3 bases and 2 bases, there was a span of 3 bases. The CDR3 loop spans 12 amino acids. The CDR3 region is CASSFFTDTQYF. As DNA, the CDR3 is TGTGCCAGCAGCTTCTTCACAGATACGCAGTATTTT.

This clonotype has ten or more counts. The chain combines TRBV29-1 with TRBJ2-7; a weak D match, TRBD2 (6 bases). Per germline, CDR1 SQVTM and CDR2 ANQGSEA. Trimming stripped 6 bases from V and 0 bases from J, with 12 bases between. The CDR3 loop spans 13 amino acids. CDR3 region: CSVGGPSSYEQYF. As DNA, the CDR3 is TGCAGCGTCGGGGGACCTAGCTCCTACGAGCAGTACTTC.

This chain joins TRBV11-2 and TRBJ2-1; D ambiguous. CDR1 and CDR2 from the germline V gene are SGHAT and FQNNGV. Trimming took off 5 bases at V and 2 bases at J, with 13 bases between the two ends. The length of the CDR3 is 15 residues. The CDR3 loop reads CASSPYDTPYNEQFF. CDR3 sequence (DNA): TGTGCCAGCAGCCCTTATGACACTCCCTACAATGAGCAGTTCTTC.

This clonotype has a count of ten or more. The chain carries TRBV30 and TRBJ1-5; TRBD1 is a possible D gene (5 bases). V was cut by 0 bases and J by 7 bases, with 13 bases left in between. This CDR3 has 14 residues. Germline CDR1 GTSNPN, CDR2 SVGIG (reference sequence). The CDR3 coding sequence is TGTGCCTGGAGTGTCGGGGGTACTAGGCAGCCCCAGCATTTT. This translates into CAWSVGGTRQPQHF.

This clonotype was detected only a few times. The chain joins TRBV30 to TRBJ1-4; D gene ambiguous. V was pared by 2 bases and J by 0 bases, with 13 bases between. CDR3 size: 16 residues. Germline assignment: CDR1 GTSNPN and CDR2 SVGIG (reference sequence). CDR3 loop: CAWSTPNFATNEKLFF. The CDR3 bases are TGTGCCTGGAGTACTCCCAATTTCGCAACTAATGAAAAACTGTTTTTT. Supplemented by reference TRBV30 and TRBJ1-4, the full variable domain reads SQTIHQWPATLVQPVGSPLSLECTVEGTSNPNLYWYRQAAGRGLQLLFYSVGIGQISSEVPQNLSASRPQDRQFILSSKKLLLSDSGFYLCAWSTPNFATNEKLFFGSGTQLSVL.

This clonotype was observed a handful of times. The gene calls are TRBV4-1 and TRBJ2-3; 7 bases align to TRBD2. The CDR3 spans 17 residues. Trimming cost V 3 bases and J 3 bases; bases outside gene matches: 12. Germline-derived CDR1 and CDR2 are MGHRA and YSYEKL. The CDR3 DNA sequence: TGCGCCAGCAGCCAGGGACTACAGGTTTCGGGGACAGATACGCAGTATTTT. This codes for CASSQGLQVSGTDTQYF.